A single T cell receptor (beta chain) is shown here with its context. The PCR made use of 60 Vbeta and 13 Jbeta primers. Measured with immunoSEQ multiplex PCR; TCRdb has only the in-frame clones, and not every one. The sample contains 150,000 to 200,000 clones, around 76% of which appear only once. The entry originates in a study of cytomegalovirus exposure and HLA in healthy donors. The germline V gene has CDR1 SQVTM and CDR2 ANQGSEA. The CDR3 covers 13 residues. V lost 0 bases, J lost 8 bases, and 6 bases stayed unmatched. The genes are TRBV29-1 and TRBJ1-2, with 7 bases aligning to TRBD1. Specimen: PBMCs. This receptor was taken from a female donor in good health and CMV-seronegative. This CDR3 is CSVEETGYGGYTF. The CDR3 nucleotides read TGCAGCGTTGAAGAGACAGGGTATGGGGGCTACACCTTC.